A selection of T cell receptor beta chains follows, all from one sample in a study of cytomegalovirus exposure and HLA in healthy donors. Method: immunoSEQ multiplex PCR; TCRdb's copy keeps in-frame clones and lacks some. This table holds 90,000 to 150,000 clones, roughly 80% found once. Specimen: PBMCs. These receptors all stem from a female donor in good health and CMV-seronegative. CDR3s include the opening cysteine and the closing phenylalanine or tryptophan. D genes are given only for firm matches. Size values are once, few and many counts, or a class for expanded clones, and some rows have none.

size,V,J,D,CDR3,DNA
few,TRBV6-5,TRBJ1-2,.,CASSSRDGGRHGYTF,TGTGCCAGCAGTTCTCGAGACGGGGGGCGGCACGGCTACACCTTC
.,TRBV5-1,TRBJ1-3,TRBD1,CASSFDRAKGNTIYF,TGCGCCAGCAGCTTTGACAGGGCCAAAGGAAACACCATATATTTT
.,TRBV10-3,TRBJ2-3,TRBD2,CAISGSGGRTDTQYF,TGTGCCATCAGTGGTAGCGGGGGACGCACAGATACGCAGTATTTT
.,TRBV4-2,TRBJ2-7,.,CASSQDWTARQYF,TGTGCCAGCAGCCAAGATTGGACAGCCAGGCAGTACTTC
.,TRBV28,TRBJ2-2,TRBD2,CASMTSGGTGELFF,TGTGCCAGCATGACTAGCGGGGGCACCGGGGAGCTGTTTTTT
.,TRBV5-1,TRBJ1-4,.,CASSGGINRANEKLFF,TGCGCCAGCAGTGGAGGGATTAATAGAGCTAATGAAAAACTGTTTTTT
many,TRBV6-4,TRBJ2-1,TRBD2,CASSELAGGRDYNEQFF,TGTGCCAGCAGTGAATTGGCGGGGGGCAGGGATTACAATGAGCAGTTCTTC
few,TRBV7-9,TRBJ1-5,.,CASSPGEGSNQPQHF,TGTGCCAGCAGCCCAGGAGAGGGTAGCAATCAGCCCCAGCATTTT
.,TRBV30,TRBJ2-4,TRBD1,CAWDRGMNIQYF,TGTGCCTGGGACAGGGGTATGAACATTCAGTACTTC
.,TRBV9,TRBJ2-1,TRBD2,CASSATERTSGGNEQFF,TGTGCCAGCAGCGCCACCGAAAGGACTAGCGGGGGTAATGAGCAGTTCTTC
.,TRBV5-4,TRBJ1-1,TRBD1,CASTLGQANTEAFF,TGTGCCAGCACCCTAGGACAGGCGAACACTGAAGCTTTCTTT
.,TRBV7-9,TRBJ1-4,TRBD1,CSSSLSRGRYEKLFF,TGTTCCAGCAGCTTAAGCAGGGGGCGGTATGAAAAACTGTTTTTT
once,TRBV4-2,TRBJ2-3,TRBD2,CASSYSGSTDTQYF,TGTGCCAGCAGCTATAGCGGGAGCACAGATACGCAGTATTTT
.,TRBV13,TRBJ2-1,TRBD1,CASSLIQGALNEQFF,TGTGCCAGCAGCTTGATACAGGGGGCTTTGAATGAGCAGTTCTTC
.,TRBV25-1,TRBJ2-5,.,CASSHGGKKETQYF,TGTGCCAGCAGCCACGGGGGAAAAAAAGAGACCCAGTACTTC
.,TRBV15,TRBJ1-5,.,CATSSKGYQPQHF,TGTGCCACCAGCAGTAAGGGGTATCAGCCCCAGCATTTT
.,TRBV13,TRBJ1-4,.,CASSLRGRVNEKLFF,TGTGCCAGCAGCTTGCGCGGCCGGGTTAATGAAAAACTGTTTTTT
.,TRBV5-4,TRBJ1-2,.,CASSLDRTYGYTF,TGTGCCAGCAGCTTGGACAGGACCTATGGCTACACCTTC
few,TRBV9,TRBJ1-1,TRBD1,CASSVATGDVTEAFF,TGTGCCAGCAGCGTAGCTACAGGGGACGTCACTGAAGCTTTCTTT
.,TRBV30,TRBJ1-1,TRBD1,CAWSAARGPNEAFF,TGTGCCTGGAGTGCCGCGAGGGGGCCGAATGAAGCTTTCTTT
.,TRBV5-1,TRBJ2-2,.,CASSPTPQEGGELFF,TGCGCCAGCAGTCCAACACCTCAGGAGGGCGGGGAGCTGTTTTTT
.,TRBV11-2,TRBJ2-5,.,CASSHAGETQETQYF,TGTGCCAGCAGCCACGCCGGAGAAACTCAAGAGACCCAGTACTTC
.,TRBV5-1,TRBJ2-1,TRBD1,CATKPGQGTPRQFF,TGCGCCACTAAGCCGGGACAGGGGACTCCTCGTCAGTTCTTC
few,TRBV7-9,TRBJ2-7,.,CASSLYRDSYEQYF,TGTGCCAGCAGCTTATACAGGGATTCCTACGAGCAGTACTTC
.,TRBV21-1,TRBJ1-1,.,CASSKRRHITEAFF,TGTGCCAGCAGCAAACGTCGACATATCACTGAAGCTTTCTTT
.,TRBV5-6,TRBJ2-7,.,CASSSYAPGNYEQYF,TGTGCCAGCAGCTCTTACGCGCCAGGGAACTACGAGCAGTACTTC
.,TRBV6-1,TRBJ2-7,.,CASSEVGGTYEQYF,TGTGCCAGCAGTGAAGTAGGGGGAACCTACGAGCAGTACTTC
.,TRBV19,TRBJ2-3,TRBD2,CASNGPSGTVGTDTQYF,TGTGCCAGTAATGGGCCTAGCGGGACGGTGGGCACAGATACGCAGTATTTT
.,TRBV2,TRBJ1-5,TRBD1,CASRKDRGSQPQHF,TGTGCCAGCAGAAAAGACAGGGGCAGCCAGCCCCAGCATTTT
few,TRBV2,TRBJ2-2,TRBD1,CASSVGQGYGELFF,TGTGCCAGCAGTGTTGGACAGGGTTACGGGGAGCTGTTTTTT
few,TRBV7-3,TRBJ2-1,TRBD1,CASSSQGGNEQFF,TGTGCCAGCAGCTCACAGGGGGGCAATGAGCAGTTCTTC
.,TRBV7-3,TRBJ2-1,.,CASSDLGANEQFF,TGTGCCAGCAGCGATCTGGGGGCCAATGAGCAGTTCTTC
.,TRBV7-8,TRBJ2-7,TRBD1,CASSLWTGGSYEQYF,TGTGCCAGCAGCTTATGGACAGGGGGGTCCTACGAGCAGTACTTC
.,TRBV29-1,TRBJ2-1,.,CSGRTASYNEQFF,TGCAGCGGGCGGACAGCCTCTTACAATGAGCAGTTCTTC
few,TRBV19,TRBJ1-1,.,CASSRRQYTEAFF,TGTGCCAGTAGTCGTCGACAGTACACTGAAGCTTTCTTT
.,TRBV7-9,TRBJ1-4,.,CASSLNEKLFF,TGTGCCAGCAGCCTTAATGAAAAACTGTTTTTT
.,TRBV5-1,TRBJ2-5,.,CASSPASSQETQYF,TGCGCCAGCAGTCCTGCTAGCTCCCAAGAGACCCAGTACTTC
.,TRBV27,TRBJ1-6,TRBD1,CASRQTGSGPLHF,TGTGCCAGCAGACAGACAGGGAGTGGACCCCTCCACTTT
once,TRBV12-5,TRBJ2-7,TRBD1,CASGPGTGNSYEQYF,TGTGCTAGTGGCCCCGGGACAGGGAATTCCTACGAGCAGTACTTC
.,TRBV10-3,TRBJ1-2,.,CAISESLSESNYGYTF,TGTGCCATCAGTGAGTCGTTATCAGAATCGAACTATGGCTACACCTTC
.,TRBV9,TRBJ2-1,.,CASSPSYNEQFF,TGTGCCAGCAGTCCATCCTACAATGAGCAGTTCTTC
.,TRBV29-1,TRBJ2-5,TRBD1,CSARQGGQETQYF,TGCAGCGCACGACAGGGGGGACAAGAGACCCAGTACTTC
.,TRBV6-1,TRBJ1-5,TRBD1,CAGQGAYNQPQHF,TGTGCCGGTCAGGGGGCCTACAATCAGCCCCAGCATTTT
.,TRBV10-2,TRBJ2-7,TRBD1,CASRAGQGIYEQYF,TGCGCCAGCAGAGCGGGACAGGGGATTTACGAGCAGTACTTC
.,TRBV6-1,TRBJ1-5,.,CASSEQPRGSNQPQHF,TGTGCCAGCAGTGAACAGCCTCGAGGGAGCAATCAGCCCCAGCATTTT
few,TRBV6-4,TRBJ2-1,TRBD2,CASSLAGGPNEQFF,TGTGCCAGCAGTCTAGCGGGGGGGCCCAATGAGCAGTTCTTC
.,TRBV15,TRBJ2-7,TRBD1,CATSGDSSYEQYF,TGTGCCACCAGCGGGGACAGTTCCTACGAGCAGTACTTC
.,TRBV2,TRBJ1-1,TRBD1,CASRTGQLNTEAFF,TGTGCCAGCAGGACGGGACAGCTGAACACTGAAGCTTTCTTT
.,TRBV7-6,TRBJ2-1,.,CASSLKRQNNEQFF,TGTGCCAGCAGCTTAAAACGACAGAACAATGAGCAGTTCTTC
.,TRBV13,TRBJ1-1,.,CASSPRENTEAFF,TGTGCCAGCAGCCCGCGGGAGAACACTGAAGCTTTCTTT
.,TRBV6-1,TRBJ2-1,.,CATRGRAYNEQFF,TGTGCCACCAGGGGCAGAGCCTACAATGAGCAGTTCTTC
once,TRBV15,TRBJ2-2,TRBD2,CATSREAAGGPGGELFF,TGTGCCACCAGCAGAGAGGCGGCGGGGGGGCCGGGCGGGGAGCTGTTTTTT
few,TRBV6-1,TRBJ2-7,TRBD1,CASRGDSYEQYF,TGTGCCAGCAGGGGGGACAGCTACGAGCAGTACTTC
.,TRBV5-1,TRBJ2-7,.,CASSSTTGTHEQYF,TGCGCCAGCAGCTCTACCACAGGGACCCACGAGCAGTACTTC
.,TRBV4-3,TRBJ2-2,.,CASSAAGITDTGELFF,TGCGCCAGCAGCGCGGCCGGGATAACGGACACCGGGGAGCTGTTTTTT